This record concerns one TCR beta chain sequence. This CDR3 has 16 residues. The V gene's germline CDR1 is SGHNT and CDR2 YENEEA. Unmatched junction bases numbered 12, after V lost 4 bases and J lost 5 bases. The data were taken from a study of blood T cell repertoires in COVID-19. Overall study context: The United States, Italy and Spain were the sources of the acute and convalescent COVID-19 samples. PBMCs, B-cell-depleted T cells, or T cells were the source of the cDNA or gDNA that made up the material.

In the original workflow: Amplified reference gene primers provided the basis for estimating nucleated cell counts. Data came from immunoSEQ multiplex PCR; TCRdb stores just in-frame clones and leaves some out. That table furnishes V, J and clone size, whereas the DNA furnished D and trimming. The sample holds about 58,000 clones; roughly 86% are singletons and the top ten take about 7.4%. The rearrangement joins TRBV11-3 to TRBJ2-3, with 7 bases aligning to TRBD1. Specimen: peripheral blood. This TCR derives from a human donor with active COVID-19. The donor label of this sample is uncertain. CDR3 DNA sequence: TGTGCCAGCAGCTCCGGGACAGCGATTTCCAAAGATACGCAGTATTTT. Its protein product is CASSSGTAISKDTQYF.